The 27 T cell receptor beta chains reported below all come from one sample, sequenced in a study of shared clonotypes between healthy human individuals. Naive CD8 isolation took CD45RO-negative cells positively selected for CCR7 and excluded terminally differentiated effector memory CD45RA+ cells. Using immunoSEQ multiplex PCR, the repertoire was profiled, and TCRdb retains in-frame clones only, with some absent. The table lists about 2 million clones, over 85% of them singletons, with 1% to 1.5% in the top ten. Sequenced material: naive CD8+ T cells sorted from blood. These receptors were collected from a man between 18 and 35 years old in good health.

To note about this clone: Additional DNA sequences in this sample encode the identical CDR3. The chain employs TRBV5-4 and TRBJ2-7, with 8 nucleotides matching TRBD1. Trimming took 5 bases from V and 2 from J; bases not matched to a gene: 9. The length of the CDR3 is 15 residues. Germline V lookup: CDR1 SGHNT, CDR2 YYREEE (reference sequence). The CDR3 DNA follows: TGTGCCAGCAGTCTAGGACAGGGCTCCACCTACGAGCAGTACTTC. This sequence encodes CASSLGQGSTYEQYF.

The chain uses TRBV5-1 and TRBJ2-3, with D perhaps TRBD1 (5 bases). Trimming shortened V by 0 bases and J by 2 bases, and 16 bases separated the two germline ends. The germline gives CDR1 SGHRS, CDR2 YFSETQ. CDR3 length equals 17 residues. Here the CDR3 reads CASSLVGPDRYTDTQYF. The DNA for the CDR3 is TGCGCCAGCAGCTTGGTAGGCCCAGACAGATACACAGATACGCAGTATTTT. The whole variable domain, remainder taken from reference TRBV5-1 and TRBJ2-3, is KAGVTQTPRYLIKTRGQQVTLSCSPISGHRSVSWYQQTPGQGLQFLFEYFSETQRNKGNFPGRFSGRQFSNSRSEMNVSTLELGDSALYLCASSLVGPDRYTDTQYFGPGTRLTVL.

The chain combines TRBV29-1 with TRBJ2-1, with 11 nucleotides matching TRBD2. The CDR3 sequence is 14 residues long. CDR1 is SQVTM and CDR2 is ANQGSEA in the germline V gene. J gave up 5 bases and V 6 bases, and 6 bases lay outside the gene matches. CDR3 amino acids: CSVNGLAGNNEQFF. The DNA for the CDR3 is TGCAGCGTCAACGGACTAGCGGGCAACAATGAGCAGTTCTTC.

The J gene is TRBJ1-3, the V gene TRBV9; D remains ambiguous. Germline V gene lookup returns CDR1 SGDLS and CDR2 YYNGEE. This CDR3 has 17 residues. V was cut by 4 bases and J by 1 base, with 18 bases left in between. CDR3 in amino acids: CASSPRPTIWSGNTIYF. CDR3 nucleotide sequence: TGTGCCAGCAGCCCACGACCCACGATTTGGTCTGGAAACACCATATATTTT.

The rearrangement links TRBV7-9 to TRBJ1-1; 8 positions match TRBD1. Germline V gene lookup returns CDR1 SEHNR and CDR2 FQNEAQ (reference sequence). J was trimmed by 3 bases and V by 5 bases; bases with no gene match: 8. The CDR3 is made up of 15 amino acids. This CDR3 reads CASSHFETGDTEAFF. The CDR3 DNA follows: TGTGCCAGCAGCCATTTTGAGACAGGGGACACTGAAGCTTTCTTT.

This clone came up a few times. The rearrangement joins TRBV7-9 to TRBJ1-2, with TRBD1 matching 10 bases. Per germline, CDR1 SEHNR and CDR2 FQNEAQ (reference sequence). This CDR3 has 13 amino acids. V dropped 5 bases and J dropped 12; count of bases not matched to a gene: 9. CDR3 protein: CASSIQGTGDDTF. The CDR3 nucleotides are TGTGCCAGCAGCATCCAGGGGACAGGGGACGACACCTTC.

The gene calls are TRBV5-6 and TRBJ1-4; D is uncertain. Trimming shortened V by 7 bases and J by 7 bases, and 14 bases separated the two germline ends. The germline V gene encodes CDR1 SGHDT and CDR2 YYEEEE. The CDR3 is made up of 13 amino acids. CDR3 amino acids: CASRLQGSEKLFF. The CDR3 nucleotides read TGTGCCAGCCGTCTTCAAGGAAGTGAAAAACTGTTTTTT.

In nucleotides, the CDR3 is TGCGCCAGCAGCCGAAGGACAGGGGAGGACGAGCAGTACTTC. This gives the protein CASSRRTGEDEQYF. The rearrangement links TRBV5-1 to TRBJ2-7; 9 bases align to TRBD1. V was clipped by 4 bases and J by 5 bases; unmatched bases: 7. Looked up from germline, CDR1 is SGHRS and CDR2 is YFSETQ. The CDR3 is made up of 14 amino acids.

V is TRBV28 and J is TRBJ2-5, with 14 bases fitting TRBD2. Trimming at V came to 7 bases and at J to 4 bases, leaving 11 bases not matched to a gene. The CDR3 covers 17 residues. Germline V gene lookup returns CDR1 MDHEN and CDR2 SYDVKM. Here the CDR3 DNA reads TGTGCCAGCACCCTGACTAGCGGGGGGGCAGTCGCAGAGACCCAGTACTTC. Amino acid sequence: CASTLTSGGAVAETQYF.

The chain is built from TRBV27 and TRBJ2-7; D not resolved. Trimming left V 6 bases short and J 0 bases short, with 15 bases between. Germline CDR1 is MNHEY and CDR2 is SMNVEV (reference sequence). CDR3 length: 15 residues. This chain's CDR3 is CASSLTQESSYEQYF. DNA for the CDR3: TGTGCCAGCAGCCTGACGCAGGAGAGCTCCTACGAGCAGTACTTC.

The rearrangement uses TRBV27 and TRBJ1-1, with 10 bases fitting TRBD1. The germline V gene has CDR1 MNHEY and CDR2 SMNVEV (reference sequence). The CDR3 consists of 13 residues. V gave up 8 bases and J gave up 3 bases; unmatched junction bases: 3. The CDR3 spells CASGTGAHTEAFF. The CDR3 DNA sequence: TGTGCCAGCGGGACAGGGGCGCACACTGAAGCTTTCTTT.

The J gene is TRBJ1-6, the V gene TRBV7-9, with D unclear. CDR3 length: 13 amino acids. Germline lookup yields CDR1 SEHNR and CDR2 FQNEAQ (reference sequence). V gave up 5 bases and J gave up 9 bases, with 11 bases separating them. CDR3 DNA: TGTGCCAGCAGCCCCCCGACACCTTCACCCCTCCACTTT. Translated, it gives CASSPPTPSPLHF.

This chain joins TRBV5-5 and TRBJ2-7, with D perhaps matching TRBD2 (6 bases). CDR1 and CDR2 (germline): SGHKS, YYEKEE (reference sequence). The CDR3 spans 15 residues. V lost 0 bases to trimming and J lost 6 bases, with 16 bases between them. CDR3 sequence: CASSLEGGFAREQYF. DNA for the CDR3: TGTGCCAGCAGCTTGGAGGGAGGTTTCGCGCGCGAGCAGTACTTC.

The rearrangement links TRBV7-2 to TRBJ1-2; D might be TRBD1 (5 bases). From germline, CDR1 is SGHTA and CDR2 FQGNSA. The CDR3 covers 13 residues. Trimming pared 5 bases from V and 7 bases from J, leaving 14 bases between. The CDR3 DNA sequence: TGTGCCAGCAGCATGACAGATCAGGGTGGCTACACCTTC. Its protein product is CASSMTDQGGYTF. The full variable domain, with the rest looked up from reference TRBV7-2 and TRBJ1-2, is GAGVSQSPSNKVTEKGKDVELRCDPISGHTALYWYRQSLGQGLEFLIYFQGNSAPDKSGLPSDRFSAERTGGSVSTLTIQRTQQEDSAVYLCASSMTDQGGYTFGSGTRLTVV.

The V gene is TRBV4-1, the J gene TRBJ1-2; D is uncertain. Germline CDR1 reads MGHRA; CDR2 reads YSYEKL. V was trimmed by 1 base and J by 6 bases, leaving 12 bases between them. The CDR3 totals 14 residues. The DNA of the CDR3 is TGCGCCAGCAGCCAAGGGAGGGAGCTGCATGGCTACACCTTC. Its translation is CASSQGRELHGYTF.

The chain joins TRBV6-5 to TRBJ1-1; D is unclear. The V gene lost 2 bases and the J gene lost 5 bases, with 12 bases spanning the gap. Germline loops: CDR1 MNHEY, CDR2 SVGAGI. This CDR3 is built from 14 residues. The CDR3 reads CASSYGLKGTEAFF. The CDR3 coding sequence is TGTGCCAGCAGTTACGGTCTGAAAGGGACTGAAGCTTTCTTT.

CDR3 sequence (DNA): TGTGCCAGCAGTGAGGGCCGGGACGCCTCCTACGAGCAGTACTTC. It encodes CASSEGRDASYEQYF. The gene calls are TRBV2 and TRBJ2-7; either TRBD1 or TRBD2 may fit D (5 bases each). This CDR3 comprises 15 residues. The V and J ends lost 3 bases and 0 bases respectively, with 12 bases between them. Germline V lookup: CDR1 SNHLY, CDR2 FYNNEI.

Remarks on this clone: Additional DNA sequences in this sample encode the identical CDR3. The chain uses TRBV27 and TRBJ1-1; 8 bases are shared with TRBD1. Trimming removed 5 bases from V and 7 bases from J; junction bases left unmatched: 6. CDR1 is MNHEY, CDR2 SMNVEV, per germline (reference sequence). The CDR3 is 13 amino acids. The CDR3 sequence is CASSPGTGIEAFF. Here the CDR3 DNA reads TGTGCCAGCAGTCCCGGGACAGGAATTGAAGCTTTCTTT.

The chain has TRBV7-6 and TRBJ2-7, with D possibly matching TRBD2 (5 bases). The CDR3 has 14 residues. The V end lost 2 bases, the J end lost 2 bases, and 10 bases lay between the germline ends. Germline assignment: CDR1 SGHVS and CDR2 FNYEAQ. Written as DNA, the CDR3 is TGTGCCAGCAGCTTATCCGACGGGACCTACGAGCAGTACTTC. This translates into CASSLSDGTYEQYF.

The chain has TRBV4-3 and TRBJ2-3; D is uncertain. This CDR3 spans 15 amino acids. V dropped 0 bases and J dropped 4 bases, with 11 bases sitting between them. Germline lookup yields CDR1 LGHNA and CDR2 YSLEER. The chain's CDR3 is CASSQDGVQPDTQYF. The DNA of the CDR3 is TGCGCCAGCAGCCAAGATGGGGTGCAGCCAGATACGCAGTATTTT.

The chain carries TRBV7-9 and TRBJ2-2, with TRBD2 as a possible D gene (6 bases). The length of the CDR3 is 16 residues. V was clipped by 5 bases and J by 6 bases, with 19 bases between them. The germline gives CDR1 SEHNR, CDR2 FQNEAQ (reference sequence). The CDR3 protein is CASSPYGGWVAGELFF. In DNA form, the CDR3 reads TGTGCCAGCAGCCCGTACGGGGGTTGGGTAGCCGGGGAGCTGTTTTTT.

This chain connects TRBV10-3 to TRBJ2-2; 7 bases are a match to TRBD1. CDR3 length: 17 amino acids. CDR1 is ENHRY, CDR2 SYGVKD, per germline. The ends lost 0 bases at V and 2 bases at J; junction bases unmatched: 6. The CDR3 bases are TGTGCCATCAGTGAGTCAAGGACAGGCCGTAACACCGGGGAGCTGTTTTTT. Encoded protein: CAISESRTGRNTGELFF.

This clone occurred a few times. This may be a read error, as it is one base from a much larger clone. The identical CDR3 is also encoded by other nucleotide sequences in the sample. The chain couples TRBV7-9 to TRBJ2-7; D gene unclear. The germline V and J ends were trimmed by 3 bases and 3 bases, with 3 bases remaining between them. The germline gives CDR1 SEHNR, CDR2 FQNEAQ (reference sequence). This CDR3 contains 11 residues. CDR3 in DNA: TGTGCCAGCAGCTTGGACTACGAGCAGTACTTC. This translates into CASSLDYEQYF.

The rearrangement joins TRBV10-3 to TRBJ2-1, with 10 positions matching TRBD2. Germline V gives CDR1 ENHRY, CDR2 SYGVKD. This CDR3 is 18 amino acids long. The J segment lost 0 bases and the V segment lost 3 bases, leaving 8 bases of the junction unmatched. CDR3 residues: CAISDPSGGRGSYNEQFF. DNA for the CDR3: TGTGCCATCAGTGACCCTAGCGGGGGACGGGGCTCCTACAATGAGCAGTTCTTC.

V is TRBV18 and J is TRBJ1-5, with TRBD1 identical over 7 bases. Germline V lookup: CDR1 KGHSH, CDR2 LQKENI. The CDR3 has 17 amino acids. V was pared by 3 bases and J by 4 bases, with 12 bases of the junction left unmatched. The CDR3 reads CASSPLPGTEKNQPQHF. Written as DNA, the CDR3 is TGTGCCAGCTCACCGCTTCCCGGGACAGAAAAAAATCAGCCCCAGCATTTT.

The chain joins TRBV6-6 to TRBJ2-3, with D hard to call. This CDR3 is built from 15 residues. Trimming took off 2 bases at V and 0 bases at J, with 9 bases between the two ends. Per germline, CDR1 MNHNY and CDR2 SVGAGI (reference sequence). The CDR3 protein is CASSYRRSSTDTQYF. The CDR3 DNA follows: TGTGCCAGCAGTTACCGCAGGAGTAGCACAGATACGCAGTATTTT.

This clone was counted once. The chain is built from TRBV30 and TRBJ1-1, with TRBD1 identical over 7 bases. J gave up 5 bases and V 5 bases, and 14 bases lay outside the gene matches. Germline CDR1 and CDR2: GTSNPN and SVGIG (reference sequence). The CDR3 loop spans 15 amino acids. The CDR3 loop is CAWAGFTGARTEAFF. The CDR3 DNA reads TGTGCCTGGGCCGGCTTCACAGGGGCAAGGACTGAAGCTTTCTTT.